This T cell receptor (beta chain) was recovered during a study of graft-versus-host responses after intestinal transplantation. Study in general: Recipients uniformly received anti-thymocyte globulin induction, followed by tacrolimus and steroids for roughly three years.

Clones were read by immunoSEQ multiplex PCR, and TCRdb kept only the in-frame ones, dropping some. The sample shows some 10,000 clones, 80% to 95% of them seen only once. Study-level results: Maximum circulating GvH clone levels tracked with early post-transplant HvG decreases. When patients had graft-donor T cell macrochimerism, their allografts held high graft-versus-host to host-versus-graft clonal ratios.

Sample time point: postoperative day 105 after intestinal transplantation (dayNNNN = postoperative day). Concerning this clone itself: The antigen is undetermined.

Germline CDR1 reads PRHDT; CDR2 reads FYEKMQ (reference sequence). Trimming shortened V by 4 bases and J by 1 base, and 8 bases separated the two germline ends. The CDR3 runs to 13 residues. Sequencing was performed on PBMCs, taken 105 days after intestinal transplantation. The chain combines TRBV13 with TRBJ2-7; maybe TRBD1 (5 bases). The origin of this receptor is a human patient who received an intestinal transplant, so some T cells may come from the graft donor. The CDR3 coding sequence is TGTGCCAGCAGCTGGACACCGTCCTACGAGCAGTACTTC. Translated: CASSWTPSYEQYF.